The 8 T cell receptor beta chains in this list originate from one sample, sequenced in a study of blood T cells in healthy people across ages. It was with a sample-barcoded 5' primer and a J-beta primer mix that a second PCR of roughly 7 to 12 cycles was run. MiXCR, run by TCRdb on the 5' RACE reads, gives a single entry per CDR3 protein. The sample contains around 1,600,000 distinct CDR3 sequences, under 55% of which appear only once. Material: blood. The receptors come from a woman aged 18-29 years in good health.

CDR3 sequence reads: CASVASGTAFF. The CDR3 DNA follows: TGCGCCAGCGTCGCTTCCGGGACCGCTTTCTTT. This chain joins TRBV5-1 and TRBJ1-1; D is perhaps TRBD1 (5 bases). Trimming took off 7 bases at V and 11 bases at J, with 15 bases between the two ends. Germline CDR1 SGHRS, CDR2 YFSETQ. The CDR3 covers 11 residues.

Concerning this clonotype itself: Germline is not matched at one junction end, which may reflect a read error. The chain combines TRBV6-5 with TRBJ1-1, with D unclear. This CDR3 has 17 residues. From germline, CDR1 is MNHEY and CDR2 SVGAGI. The CDR3 bases are TGTGCCAGCAGTAACTCCCCGGCCGGTCGGTTGGTTGGTGAAGCTTTCTTT. This sequence encodes CASSNSPAGRLVGEAFF.

This chain connects TRBV27 to TRBJ1-1; D gene uncertain. The CDR3 sequence is 14 residues long. The germline V and J ends were trimmed by 6 bases and 5 bases, with 16 bases remaining between them. Germline V lookup: CDR1 MNHEY, CDR2 SMNVEV (reference sequence). Here the CDR3 DNA reads TGTGCCAGCAGAAAGGGTGGGGTGGGGACTGAAGCTTTCTTT. Translated: CASRKGGVGTEAFF.

The CDR3 DNA is TGTGCCAGCAGGCGGGGACGGAACTATGGCTACACCTTC. Encoded protein: CASRRGRNYGYTF. The chain carries TRBV28 and TRBJ1-2; possible D gene TRBD1, 5 bases. Trimming left V 6 bases short and J 2 bases short, with 10 bases between. This CDR3 spans 13 amino acids. The germline V gene has CDR1 MDHEN and CDR2 SYDVKM.

J is TRBJ2-1 and V is TRBV29-1; the match to TRBD2 covers 14 bases. The CDR3 length is 13 residues. With 4 bases clipped from V and 9 bases from J, the junction kept 2 bases outside the gene matches. The germline V gene has CDR1 SQVTM and CDR2 ANQGSEA. The CDR3 DNA reads as TGCAGCGTTGTGGGACTAGCGGGAGTTGAGCAGTTCTTC. It is translated as CSVVGLAGVEQFF.

The chain uses TRBV29-1 and TRBJ2-5, with TRBD2 matching 15 bases. The CDR3 is 17 amino acids. Germline assignment: CDR1 SQVTM and CDR2 ANQGSEA. Trimming cost V 6 bases and J 0 bases; bases outside gene matches: 8. This chain's CDR3 is CSVVGLAGGPYQETQYF. Here the CDR3 DNA reads TGCAGCGTCGTCGGACTAGCGGGGGGGCCGTACCAAGAGACCCAGTACTTC.

The V call is TRBV10-3, the J call TRBJ2-5, with 9 nucleotides matching TRBD1. The CDR3 contains 13 residues. CDR1 is ENHRY and CDR2 is SYGVKD in the germline V gene. V lost 6 bases to trimming and J lost 5 bases; unmatched junction nucleotides: 4. This CDR3 reads CAIRDRGGETQYF. The CDR3 DNA reads TGTGCCATCAGGGACAGGGGAGGCGAGACCCAGTACTTC.

This clonotype came up a few times. V usage is TRBV7-9 and J usage is TRBJ1-6; D not resolved. CDR1 and CDR2 from the germline V gene are SEHNR and FQNEAQ (reference sequence). The CDR3 sequence is 16 residues long. V was pared by 4 bases and J by 3 bases, with 13 bases between. The CDR3 nucleotides are TGTGCCAGCAGCTCCCCGGACGGAGGCTATAATTCACCCCTCCACTTT. It specifies CASSSPDGGYNSPLHF.